This record looks at one TCR beta chain sequence and its context. Its antigen remains unidentified. Base qualities are not provided; no much larger clone lies one nucleotide away. The cohort was made up of about 610 healthy bone marrow donors. Cohort members were all nominally healthy when sampled, although unrecorded immune exposures were likely present. The donor was CMV seronegative and was included in the group of approximately 350 seronegative cohort members. A peripheral blood sample was provided by each donor, and peripheral blood mononuclear cells were used for TCR beta sequencing. Genomic DNA was extracted from the blood cell samples with the Qiagen DNeasy Blood Extraction Kit. The germline V end is reduced by 6 bases and the J end by 4 bases; junction bases left unmatched: 15. The CDR3 starts with the cysteine, ends with the phenylalanine, and has 17 residues. The kept DNA is CDR3 alone, 51 bases in frame from the first base. CDR1 and CDR2 were assigned from the germline V gene as MDHEN and SYDVKM.

Libraries were built with the immunoSEQ multiplex PCR assay. The multiplex PCR relied on a mix of 60 forward primers for TCR Vbeta segments and 13 reverse primers for TCR Jbeta segments. The CDR3 region of rearranged TCR beta genes was amplified from genomic DNA with a multiplex PCR assay. The amplified TCR beta libraries were sequenced on the Illumina HiSeq System as 87-base-pair reads. The study's processing was this. Across the 666 repertoires, a later analysis counted tens of millions of unique TCR beta chains, some 11 million of which were shared by at least two donors. A nearest-neighbor algorithm error-corrected the raw reads and collapsed the reads into unique sequences, merging closely related sequences to remove PCR and sequencing errors. CDR3 sequences were aligned to IMGT reference sequences to assign V, D and J gene segments. Each retained sequence needed at least a six-nucleotide match to both a V gene segment and a J gene segment. Rearrangements were called productive when the CDR3 lacked stop codons and stayed in frame with V and J; all others were non-productive. Following IMGT convention, CDR3 was defined as the stretch from the second conserved V-encoded cysteine up to the conserved J-encoded phenylalanine. The earlier analysis of about 590 of the donors excluded sequences that lacked an unambiguous match to a single V gene segment. An earlier analysis of 587 of the donors called V segments functional above 56.7% productive rearrangements and segregating when the between-donor standard deviation exceeded 5%. A statistical classification framework was built to diagnose cytomegalovirus status from the catalog of TCR beta chain sequences. V and J gene assignment, in a later analysis, came from comparing TCR nucleotide sequences with IMGT/GENE-DB human TR gene sequences. A later analysis assigned CDR3 sequences and most-parsimonious VDJ recombination scenarios with the TCRdist pipeline. In a later analysis, each TCR beta chain was defined by its CDR3 amino acid sequence together with its V-gene family, and reads lacking a unique V-gene family were excluded. To address suspected cross-contamination and a sequencing artifact, a later analysis removed approximately 590 highly shared, low-generation-probability nucleotide sequences. In a later analysis, a clonal expansion index for each public chain was calculated from normalized within-repertoire ranks of inferred template counts. Generation probabilities in a later analysis came from a VDJ recombination model fitted to out-of-frame rearrangements, and those results were checked against IGoR. Hypergeometric tests were used in a later analysis to score TCR-TCR, TCR-HLA and TCR-CMV co-occurrence, with a repertoire-size bias correction applied to the TCR pairs. In a later analysis, false discovery rates were estimated by permuting HLA or CMV assignments 20 times. In a later analysis, co-occurring TCRs were grouped using DBSCAN, and TCRdist sequence similarity was added for clustering within HLA-allele-positive subsets. Repertoires with fewer than 30,000 or more than 120,000 public chains, plus five repertoires with anomalous nucleotide sharing, were excluded from co-occurrence clustering. This immuneACCESS table, as held by TCRdb, lists in-frame sequences with V and J called but not all clones. Of the missing ones, under half trace to an unresolved V gene in checked studies; the others have no known cause. V and J calls and clone size are those listed in that table; D and trimming were worked out from the DNA. This sample is represented by approximately 160,000 clones; 70% to 85% of them were singletons. The ten largest make up approximately 1.6% of the sample.

This sample was taken from a study of cytomegalovirus exposure and HLA in healthy donors (dated by TCRdb to 2015 to 2018). With respect to the entire study: In an earlier analysis of roughly 590 of the donors, 276 Gb of sequence data and 120 million or so unique TCR beta sequences from 150 million to 200 million T cells were reported. An early release covering roughly 600 HLA-typed donors comprised 300 to 350 gigabases of sequencing data and tens of millions of unique TCR sequences. Of the 300 to 500 genotyped donors, 80% to 90% were placed in the genetic ancestry cluster associated with self-reported Caucasian donors. The study aimed to test whether signatures of past pathogen exposure could be identified by cataloging public T cell receptors. The study profiled the T cell repertoires of under 850 subjects by immunosequencing and related them to cytomegalovirus serostatus. Along with the roughly 610-subject first cohort, a separate validation cohort of around 110 different subjects was used. To predict cytomegalovirus infection status, the study brought together high-throughput TCR immunosequencing, statistical association of individual TCRs with disease status, and machine learning. A later analysis re-examined previously published TCR beta repertoires from 600 to 700 donors and added high-resolution HLA genotyping to investigate patterns of TCR occurrence. Rather than using new phenotypic data, the later analysis identified candidate immune exposures from TCR beta sequences and from how often those sequences occurred across donors. An earlier analysis of more than 450 of the donors used high-throughput TCR beta sequencing to judge whether each TCR beta V gene segment behaved as functional or pseudogenic. Donor age, sex, ethnicity and CMV serostatus were compiled together with the repertoire data. A later genetic analysis used genome-wide SNP genotypes for about 60% of the roughly 670 donors, treating that subset as a discovery cohort. All discovery cohort repertoires had been generated on a single sequencing platform. Both class I and class II loci were covered by HLA typing, at four-digit resolution. Typing coverage differed by locus: A, B, C, DRB1 and DQB1 were typed in roughly 620-630 donors, DQA1 in about 550, DPA1 in over 600, and DPB1 in 472. Because of strong linkage in the cohort, four to six DR-DQ haplotypes were treated as single units for association and clustering. Among around 400 genotyped donors of the cohort, an average of roughly 230,000 unique TCR beta nucleotide sequences was sequenced per donor, of which about 20% were non-productive.

The study at large found these results: Because counts were too low, about 18 rarely observed V segments, including chromosome 9 orphons, were excluded from the earlier analysis of around 590 of the donors. HLA typing was unavailable for some donors at each locus, so association tests used only the typed subset. For the cohort, immune exposure information was limited to CMV serostatus. In a later analysis, the rate of TCR association differed among HLA loci, with DRB1 alleles having the most associated TCRs and HLA-C alleles having the fewest. This cohort had only TCR beta chains sequenced, and the lack of alpha or paired-chain data limited which features could be detected. In the study, roughly 160 TCR beta chains were listed as associated with cytomegalovirus. According to a later genetic analysis, donors in an Asian-associated ancestry cluster had fewer N-insertions in productive TCRs than the roughly 700-donor mean. Because the 87-base-pair reads could not distinguish some IMGT-functional V segments, including TRBV6-2 and TRBV6-3, those segments were excluded. According to a later analysis, most CMV-associated TCR beta chains appeared to be HLA-restricted, and the HLA associations seemed to be driven largely by CMV exposure. Several of the top co-occurrence clusters appeared to be linked to parvovirus B19, influenza, CMV and Epstein-Barr virus, according to a later analysis. While some public TCRs were present in many individuals, most TCR sequences turned up only very rarely across donors. In a later genetic analysis, a missense DCLRE1C variant was associated with V-gene and J-gene trimming of TCR beta chains, and the association was replicated in an independent cohort. A later analysis found that HLA-associated TCR beta chains were more clonally expanded and had lower generation probabilities than equally common non-associated chains. An earlier analysis of some 590 of the donors showed that most TCR beta V segments appeared in productive rearrangements either about 87% or about 30% of the time, which broadly matched IMGT annotations. According to the authors, the approach could potentially be generalized to other disease states and immunological phenotypes. The presence/absence analyses assumed that sequencing depth was roughly uniform across donors, and that assumption may not be true. The classifier was reported to diagnose cytomegalovirus status with high specificity and sensitivity in both the original cohort and the validation cohort. In a later analysis, 16,951 TCR beta sequences were associated with specific HLA alleles at a false discovery rate of 0.05. A further reported finding was that TCR beta sequences accurately predicted the HLA-A and HLA-B alleles for most subjects in the first cohort. The sequencing pipeline was judged likely to have produced a cluster of highly shared sequence variants as a technical artifact. Assigning TCR associations to individual alleles was difficult when HLA alleles, especially DR and DQ, strongly co-occurred. A few of the identified cytomegalovirus-associated TCR beta chains were confirmed in vitro to be specific for cytomegalovirus antigens. Correlated functional status among segregating V segments might reflect linkage disequilibrium, but an unknown experimental factor could not be ruled out.

The material sequenced was PBMCs. Rearrangement joined TRBV28 to TRBJ1-1; 9 of the junction bases match TRBD1. This receptor was obtained from a woman in her twenties or thirties in good health and CMV-seronegative. The DNA sequence follows: TGTGCCAGCAGCCTAAGGTTGTATGGGACAGGGCGCACTGAAGCTTTCTTT. This yields the protein CASSLRLYGTGRTEAFF.